These T cell receptor beta chains were read from a single sample in a study of T cell responses to AZD1222 COVID-19 vaccine. Method: immunoSEQ multiplex PCR; TCRdb's copy keeps in-frame clones and lacks some. The sample lists roughly 120,000 clones; 85% to 90% were seen once. The sequences come from peripheral blood, collected 28 days after the second AZD1222 dose. These receptors originate from an adult who received the AZD1222 COVID-19 vaccine. CDR3s include the opening cysteine and the closing phenylalanine or tryptophan. Fields, in order: clone size, J gene, V gene, D gene, CDR3 protein, CDR3 DNA. D genes are given only for firm matches. For some rows the clone size is stated as once, few or many, or as a class when expanded; others skip it.

.,TRBJ2-5,TRBV27,.,CASKTDRTGPETQYF,TGTGCCAGCAAAACAGACAGGACGGGGCCAGAGACCCAGTACTTC
once,TRBJ2-2,TRBV9,TRBD1,CASSTGQYTGELFF,TGTGCCAGCAGCACGGGACAGTACACCGGGGAGCTGTTTTTT
.,TRBJ2-7,TRBV9,.,CASSVGIRDAGNYEQYF,TGTGCCAGCAGCGTAGGGATTAGGGACGCAGGAAACTACGAGCAGTACTTC
.,TRBJ2-3,TRBV7-8,TRBD2,CASSFASGSRGTDTQYF,TGTGCCAGCAGCTTTGCTAGCGGGAGTAGGGGCACAGATACGCAGTATTTT
few,TRBJ2-5,TRBV30,TRBD1,CAWSNRGYQETQYF,TGTGCCTGGAGTAACAGGGGTTACCAAGAGACCCAGTACTTC
.,TRBJ2-3,TRBV7-2,.,CASSTGARDTQYF,TGTGCCAGCAGCACGGGCGCCAGGGATACGCAGTATTTT
many,TRBJ2-3,TRBV24-1,.,CATSDLSGLTGTDTQYF,TGTGCCACCAGTGATTTGTCAGGGTTGACCGGCACAGATACGCAGTATTTT
.,TRBJ2-7,TRBV7-2,.,CASSPKTLPSSYEQYF,TGTGCCAGCAGCCCCAAGACGCTGCCTTCTTCCTACGAGCAGTACTTC
.,TRBJ2-1,TRBV19,.,CASSIASGSYNEQFF,TGTGCCAGTAGTATCGCATCAGGCTCCTACAATGAGCAGTTCTTC
.,TRBJ1-1,TRBV5-1,.,CASSLVGEDAFF,TGCGCCAGCAGCTTGGTTGGAGAAGACGCTTTCTTT
few,TRBJ2-7,TRBV10-3,TRBD1,CAISPGQGGYEQYF,TGTGCCATCAGCCCGGGACAGGGCGGCTACGAGCAGTACTTC
.,TRBJ1-2,TRBV6-5,.,CASSHRQVDGYTF,TGTGCCAGCAGTCATCGACAGGTGGATGGCTACACCTTC
.,TRBJ2-5,TRBV19,TRBD2,CASRRSGTSTWETQYF,TGTGCCAGTAGACGTAGCGGGACCAGCACGTGGGAGACCCAGTACTTC
once,TRBJ2-5,TRBV4-3,.,CASSQGPPPRETQYF,TGCGCCAGCAGCCAAGGTCCTCCCCCCCGCGAGACCCAGTACTTC
.,TRBJ2-2,TRBV7-2,TRBD2,CASRLAGGNTGELFF,TGTGCCAGCAGACTAGCGGGGGGCAACACCGGGGAGCTGTTTTTT
.,TRBJ1-1,TRBV5-8,TRBD1,CASSLAGDSRMNTEAFF,TGTGCCAGCAGCTTGGCGGGGGACAGTCGAATGAACACTGAAGCTTTCTTT
.,TRBJ1-1,TRBV7-2,.,CASSLVEGNTEAFF,TGTGCCAGCAGCTTAGTTGAGGGTAACACTGAAGCTTTCTTT
.,TRBJ2-5,TRBV9,.,CASSPNLETQYF,TGTGCCAGCAGCCCCAATCTAGAGACCCAGTACTTC
.,TRBJ1-2,TRBV7-9,TRBD1,CASSTAGTGKVWGGYTF,TGTGCCAGCAGCACCGCCGGGACAGGGAAAGTTTGGGGAGGCTACACCTTC
.,TRBJ1-1,TRBV30,TRBD1,CAWSVQAGGYLTEAFF,TGTGCCTGGAGTGTACAGGCAGGGGGGTACCTCACTGAAGCTTTCTTT
.,TRBJ1-6,TRBV6-5,.,CASSSQDSPLHF,TGTGCCAGCAGTTCACAGGATTCACCCCTCCACTTT
once,TRBJ1-1,TRBV28,.,CASSSTGSAFF,TGTGCCAGCAGTTCCACAGGGTCGGCTTTCTTT
.,TRBJ1-4,TRBV29-1,TRBD1,CSAGTATTNEKLFF,TGCAGCGCCGGGACAGCGACAACTAATGAAAAACTGTTTTTT
.,TRBJ1-5,TRBV4-1,.,CASSLQPGSNQPQHF,TGCGCCAGCAGCTTACAACCTGGCTCCAATCAGCCCCAGCATTTT
few,TRBJ1-6,TRBV27,TRBD1,CASAPGQTNSPLHF,TGTGCCAGCGCTCCGGGACAGACAAATTCACCCCTCCACTTT
.,TRBJ2-7,TRBV11-1,TRBD1,CASSFKATGVVQYF,TGTGCCAGCAGCTTCAAGGCGACAGGGGTAGTGCAGTACTTC
.,TRBJ1-2,TRBV30,.,CAWDPVGYGYTF,TGTGCCTGGGATCCCGTGGGCTATGGCTACACCTTC
.,TRBJ1-6,TRBV5-1,TRBD1,CASSLGQGGSPLHF,TGCGCCAGCAGCTTGGGGCAGGGGGGTTCACCCCTCCACTTT
.,TRBJ2-7,TRBV11-2,TRBD2,CASSSSGTSGYEQYF,TGTGCCAGCAGCTCCTCCGGGACTAGCGGATACGAGCAGTACTTC
once,TRBJ1-2,TRBV2,TRBD1,CASPRGQGRGYTF,TGTGCCAGCCCGAGGGGACAGGGAAGGGGCTACACCTTC
.,TRBJ1-2,TRBV6-5,TRBD1,CASSPYRGGNYGYTF,TGTGCCAGCAGCCCCTACAGGGGAGGGAACTATGGCTACACCTTC
.,TRBJ1-2,TRBV2,.,CASSGDRIGGYGYTF,TGTGCCAGCAGCGGAGACCGAATAGGGGGCTATGGCTACACCTTC
.,TRBJ1-1,TRBV28,TRBD1,CASSTAGGAYTEAFF,TGTGCCAGCAGTACCGCAGGGGGCGCTTATACTGAAGCTTTCTTT
.,TRBJ1-5,TRBV21-1,.,CASSKAEGGPPWVTQHF,TGTGCCAGCAGCAAAGCGGAGGGGGGCCCGCCTTGGGTGACCCAGCATTTT
.,TRBJ1-2,TRBV12-5,TRBD1,CASGLVAGAGQGAGGYTF,TGTGCTAGTGGTTTGGTAGCTGGTGCGGGACAGGGGGCTGGAGGCTACACCTTC
.,TRBJ2-1,TRBV7-9,TRBD1,CASSLELTGPPREQFF,TGTGCCAGCAGCTTAGAGCTGACAGGGCCCCCCAGGGAGCAGTTCTTC
.,TRBJ1-1,TRBV7-3,.,CASSQTANTEAFF,TGTGCCAGCAGCCAAACAGCGAACACTGAAGCTTTCTTT
.,TRBJ1-2,TRBV18,.,CASSGRRGRNESNYGYTF,TGTGCCAGCTCCGGGAGGCGGGGGCGAAATGAATCTAACTATGGCTACACCTTC
.,TRBJ2-7,TRBV3-1/TRBV3-2,TRBD1,CASSQGRGRSYEQYF,TGTGCCAGCAGCCAAGGAAGGGGGCGCTCCTACGAGCAGTACTTC
once,TRBJ2-3,TRBV5-1,TRBD1,CASSLAGGSSTDTQYF,TGCGCCAGCAGCTTGGCAGGGGGATCTAGCACAGATACGCAGTATTTT
.,TRBJ1-2,TRBV18,.,CASSPKAGPYGYTF,TGTGCCAGCTCACCAAAAGCAGGCCCCTATGGCTACACCTTC
medium-sized,TRBJ1-5,TRBV3-1/TRBV3-2,.,CASSQDAKGYYSNQPQHF,TGTGCCAGCAGCCAAGATGCGAAGGGGTATTATAGCAATCAGCCCCAGCATTTT
.,TRBJ2-1,TRBV14,TRBD2,CASSSPWGLAGGTYNEQFF,TGTGCCAGCAGCTCCCCCTGGGGGCTAGCGGGGGGGACTTACAATGAGCAGTTCTTC
.,TRBJ1-5,TRBV11-2,.,CASSKGHRNQPQHF,TGTGCCAGCAGTAAAGGGCACCGCAATCAGCCCCAGCATTTT
.,TRBJ1-4,TRBV6-5,.,CATGQNEKLFF,TGTGCCACCGGTCAGAATGAAAAACTGTTTTTT
.,TRBJ2-1,TRBV30,TRBD2,CAWSGTLAGGSSYNEQFF,TGTGCCTGGAGCGGCACTCTGGCCGGGGGGAGCTCCTACAATGAGCAGTTCTTC
.,TRBJ2-3,TRBV24-1,TRBD1,CATSDPGTGSTDTQYF,TGTGCCACCAGTGACCCCGGGACAGGTAGCACAGATACGCAGTATTTT